The 15 T cell receptor beta chains reported below all come from one sample, sequenced in a study of cytomegalovirus exposure and HLA in healthy donors. The primer mix had 60 Vbeta and 13 Jbeta primers. Produced via immunoSEQ multiplex PCR; TCRdb's table is partial and in-frame only. This table lists some 130,000 clones. Source material: PBMCs. The origin of the receptors is a woman aged 55-70 years in good health and CMV-seronegative.

The rearrangement links TRBV11-2 to TRBJ2-2; weak D call: TRBD1 (6 bases). Trimming removed 6 bases from V and 1 base from J, with 21 bases in between. The CDR3 consists of 18 residues. Looked up from germline, CDR1 is SGHAT and CDR2 is FQNNGV. The CDR3 nucleotides read TGTGCCAGCAGAAAACCCCCATGGGGACATGAGAACACCGGGGAGCTGTTTTTT. Residues: CASRKPPWGHENTGELFF.

The chain is built from TRBV9 and TRBJ2-1; the D is unclear. CDR1 and CDR2 (germline): SGDLS, YYNGEE. Trimming shortened V by 0 bases and J by 4 bases, and 11 bases separated the two germline ends. The CDR3 spans 15 residues. The CDR3 loop is CASSVDRPLYNEQFF. CDR3 DNA sequence: TGTGCCAGCAGCGTAGACAGACCTCTATACAATGAGCAGTTCTTC.

The chain employs TRBV6-4 and TRBJ2-2; D uncertain. V lost 6 bases and J lost 3, with 11 bases in between. The length of the CDR3 is 14 residues. Looked up from germline, CDR1 is MRHNA and CDR2 is SNTAGT. The DNA of the CDR3 is TGTGCCAGCAGCCGGTTGATTGACACCGGGGAGCTGTTTTTT. Translated: CASSRLIDTGELFF.

The rearrangement links TRBV28 to TRBJ1-5; the D is unclear. The CDR3 covers 17 residues. Trimming removed 4 bases from V and 4 bases from J, with 20 bases in between. In germline, CDR1 is MDHEN, CDR2 SYDVKM. CDR3 sequence reads: CASSSRETPVWNQPQHF. For the CDR3, the DNA is TGTGCCAGCAGTTCCCGGGAGACTCCAGTGTGGAATCAGCCCCAGCATTTT. Combining the CDR3 with reference TRBV28 and TRBJ1-5 gives the whole variable domain DVKVTQSSRYLVKRTGEKVFLECVQDMDHENMFWYRQDPGLGLRLIYFSYDVKMKEKGDIPEGYSVSREKKERFSLILESASTNQTSMYLCASSSRETPVWNQPQHFGDGTRLSIL.

The gene calls are TRBV19 and TRBJ2-2; a weak D match, TRBD1 (5 bases). The CDR3 contains 13 residues. The V end was cut by 7 bases, the J end by 3 bases, with 9 bases between. Germline loops: CDR1 LNHDA, CDR2 SQIVND (reference sequence). The CDR3 DNA sequence: TGTGCCAGTAATGCAGGGTACACCGGGGAGCTGTTTTTT. Translation gives CASNAGYTGELFF.

This chain uses TRBV9 with TRBJ2-7, with 9 nucleotides matching TRBD1. CDR3 length: 15 residues. Looked up from germline, CDR1 is SGDLS and CDR2 is YYNGEE. With V trimmed by 6 bases and J by 2 bases, 9 bases remained unmatched. The CDR3 sequence is CASTVGTGIPYEQYF. The CDR3 coding sequence is TGTGCCAGCACCGTCGGGACAGGGATTCCCTACGAGCAGTACTTC. The full variable domain, completed using reference TRBV9 and TRBJ2-7, is DSGVTQTPKHLITATGQRVTLRCSPRSGDLSVYWYQQSLDQGLQFLIQYYNGEERAKGNILERFSAQQFPDLHSELNLSSLELGDSALYFCASTVGTGIPYEQYFGPGTRLTVT.

The rearrangement links TRBV2 to TRBJ2-2; a weak D match, TRBD2 (5 bases). CDR1 and CDR2 from the germline V gene are SNHLY and FYNNEI. With 2 bases removed from V and 4 bases from J, the gap between germline ends came to 8 bases. CDR3 length: 14 amino acids. CDR3 sequence (DNA): TGTGCCAGCAGTGAACGTCGGGGCACCGGGGAGCTGTTTTTT. Translated, it gives CASSERRGTGELFF. Based on the CDR3 plus reference TRBV2 and TRBJ2-2, the full variable domain is EPEVTQTPSHQVTQMGQEVILRCVPISNHLYFYWYRQILGQKVEFLVSFYNNEISEKSEIFDDQFSVERPDGSNFTLKIRSTKLEDSAMYFCASSERRGTGELFFGEGSRLTVL.

The chain has TRBV2 and TRBJ2-1, with TRBD1 as a possible D gene (6 bases). CDR1 and CDR2 from the germline V gene are SNHLY and FYNNEI. The CDR3 runs to 12 residues. Trimming stripped 6 bases from V and 6 bases from J, with 9 bases between. The CDR3 loop reads CASRDRLNEQFF. CDR3 in DNA: TGTGCCAGCAGGGACAGACTCAATGAGCAGTTCTTC.

V is TRBV28 and J is TRBJ2-7; D might be TRBD2 (5 bases). The germline V gene encodes CDR1 MDHEN and CDR2 SYDVKM. The V gene lost 3 bases and the J gene lost 5 bases, with 20 bases spanning the gap. The CDR3 has 16 residues. CDR3 region: CASSFLSPRVAHEQYF. CDR3 DNA sequence: TGTGCCAGCAGTTTTTTATCCCCGAGGGTAGCGCACGAGCAGTACTTC.

Note on this clone: The DNA is left out, because the CDR3 cannot be placed on it with certainty; the CDR3 is given as TCRdb lists it. The rearrangement uses TRBV5-1 and TRBJ2-5; TRBD1, the D gene given by the table, was not confirmed from the DNA. The CDR3 spans 17 residues, counting both ends. Germline CDR1 and CDR2: SGHRS and YFSETQ. The CDR3 protein is CASSWAQGASRREEEYF.

V gene TRBV29-1 combines with J gene TRBJ1-1; maybe TRBD1 (5 bases). V dropped 4 bases and J dropped 1 base, with 10 bases sitting between them. Germline loops: CDR1 SQVTM, CDR2 ANQGSEA. The CDR3 has 13 amino acids. CDR3 amino acids: CSVVGARNTEAFF. The DNA for the CDR3 is TGCAGCGTTGTAGGGGCTCGGAACACTGAAGCTTTCTTT.

This chain's CDR3 is CASSQGRGVETQYF. In DNA form, the CDR3 reads TGCGCCAGCAGCCAAGGACGGGGGGTTGAGACCCAGTACTTC. The rearrangement links TRBV4-1 to TRBJ2-5; TRBD2 agrees at 7 bases. This CDR3 contains 14 residues. The J segment lost 5 bases and the V segment lost 1 base, leaving 4 bases of the junction unmatched. Per germline, CDR1 MGHRA and CDR2 YSYEKL.

The chain combines TRBV15 with TRBJ1-4; a weak D match, TRBD1 (5 bases). From germline, CDR1 is LNHNV and CDR2 YYDKDF (reference sequence). The V end was cut by 6 bases, the J end by 7 bases, with 15 bases between. The CDR3 contains 14 residues. DNA for the CDR3: TGTGCCACCAGGGCCGGGGGGGAGAGTGAAAAACTGTTTTTT. Amino acids: CATRAGGESEKLFF.

On this clone itself: This specimen includes other DNA sequences encoding the same CDR3. The chain combines TRBV28 with TRBJ2-3; 15 bases align to TRBD2. The germline V gene encodes CDR1 MDHEN and CDR2 SYDVKM. The CDR3 contains 15 residues. V shed 4 bases and J 5 bases; nucleotides not matched to a gene: 1. The CDR3 region has the DNA TGTGCCAGCAGTTCGGGACTAGCGGGGGGAGATACGCAGTATTTT. Translated, it gives CASSSGLAGGDTQYF. The full variable domain, its missing parts supplied by reference TRBV28 and TRBJ2-3, is DVKVTQSSRYLVKRTGEKVFLECVQDMDHENMFWYRQDPGLGLRLIYFSYDVKMKEKGDIPEGYSVSREKKERFSLILESASTNQTSMYLCASSSGLAGGDTQYFGPGTRLTVL.

The chain has TRBV18 and TRBJ1-2, with 8 bases aligning to TRBD1. CDR1 KGHSH and CDR2 LQKENI come from the germline V gene. The CDR3 loop spans 13 amino acids. V shed 5 bases, J shed 4 bases, and the junction held 3 bases outside the gene matches. The CDR3 DNA reads as TGTGCCAGCTCAGCGGGACAGGTCTATGGCTACACCTTC. Translating it yields CASSAGQVYGYTF.